A single T cell receptor beta chain is shown here with its context. The CDR3 loop spans 18 amino acids. V lost 5 bases and J lost 11, with 31 bases in between. This entry comes from a study of T-cell memory formation after mild COVID-19. TCRdb called the 5' RACE reads again in MiXCR, with one record for every CDR3 protein. The profile shows approximately 290,000 distinct CDR3 sequences, approximately 15% of them singletons. Material: PBMCs or a T cell subset sorted from them (not recorded which). The receptor was isolated from a young man who had mild COVID-19 (a few samples of this study predate the infection). Cell type and time point are not known. This chain uses TRBV12-3 or TRBV12-4 with TRBJ2-1; D perhaps matches TRBD2 (5 bases). CDR3: CASSTTDAIASQIGQQFF. CDR3 DNA: TGTGCCAGCAGTACAACTGACGCCATAGCGAGTCAGATAGGGCAGCAGTTCTTC.